These T cell receptor beta chains were read from a single sample in a study of early T cells in non-severe SARS-CoV-2 infection. TCRdb called the 5' RACE reads again in MiXCR, with one record for every CDR3 protein. The table records roughly 120,000 distinct CDR3 sequences, roughly 13% of them present only once. Sequenced material: whole blood, taken at baseline. Every receptor here comes from an adult who was a healthcare worker with PCR-confirmed SARS-CoV-2 infection or an uninfected control (not recorded which). CDR3s include the opening cysteine and the closing phenylalanine or tryptophan. A D gene is named only where the DNA matches it firmly. Not every row has a clone size; where given, it reads once, few, many or a size class.

length	V	J	D	size	DNA	CDR3
17	TRBV6-5	TRBJ2-6	-	few	TGTGCCAGCAGTTACTCGAAAAAGGCCTCTGGGGCCAACGTCCTGACTTTC	CASSYSKKASGANVLTF
14	TRBV5-1	TRBJ2-3	-	few	TGCGCCAGCAGCCCCCGGGACAACACAGATACGCAGTATTTT	CASSPRDNTDTQYF
16	TRBV27	TRBJ1-6	-	many	TGTGCCAGCATTTTATCCCCGAGCTCCTATAATTCACCCCTCCACTTT	CASILSPSSYNSPLHF
16	TRBV7-9	TRBJ2-2	-	many	TGTGCCAGCAGCTTAGGGCGAGGGGCTGACACCGGGGAGCTGTTTTTT	CASSLGRGADTGELFF
11	TRBV12-3/TRBV12-4	TRBJ2-1	-	-	TGTGCCAGCAGTCAGGACTCAGGGCGGTTCTTC	CASSQDSGRFF
16	TRBV5-1	TRBJ2-2	TRBD2	-	TGCGCCAGCAGCACCCTAGCGGGAGATGGTTCCGGGGAGCTGTTTTTT	CASSTLAGDGSGELFF
12	TRBV4-2	TRBJ2-5	-	-	TGTGCCAGCAGCCAGGCAAGGGAGACCCAGTACTTC	CASSQARETQYF
14	TRBV5-1	TRBJ2-3	-	-	TGCGCCAGCAGCTTGGGGTTCGGGGCAGATACGCAGTATTTT	CASSLGFGADTQYF
14	TRBV18	TRBJ2-5	-	few	TGTGCCAGCTCATCGACAGGAGCCAAGGAGACCCAGTACTTC	CASSSTGAKETQYF
15	TRBV27	TRBJ2-1	-	-	TGTGCCAGCAGTTTAATGGGCAGTGTAGTGGGAGAGCAGTTCTTC	CASSLMGSVVGEQFF
12	TRBV2	TRBJ2-2	-	-	TGTGCCAGCAGCGAACTCACCGGGGAGCTGTTTTTT	CASSELTGELFF
16	TRBV7-3	TRBJ2-2	TRBD2	-	TGTGCCAGCAGCCCTTCACTAGCGGGGAACACCGGGGAGCTGTTTTTT	CASSPSLAGNTGELFF
16	TRBV6-1	TRBJ2-1	-	-	TGTGCCAGCAGTTTTCCCACAGTGACACGTGGAAATGAGCAGTTCTTC	CASSFPTVTRGNEQFF
16	TRBV6-5	TRBJ2-5	TRBD2	few	TGTGCCAGCAGTTACTCGCGGGGGGGAAAAAAGGAGACCCAGTACTTC	CASSYSRGGKKETQYF
15	TRBV12-5	TRBJ1-3	-	many	TGTGCTAGTGACCGTGGGGAGAGCTCTGGAAACACCATATATTTT	CASDRGESSGNTIYF
16	TRBV19	TRBJ2-6	TRBD1	-	TGTGCCAGTAAGGACAGGGGGCAATCTGGGGCCAACGTCCTGACTTTC	CASKDRGQSGANVLTF
15	TRBV5-1	TRBJ1-2	-	-	TGCGCCAGCAGCTTGTCTATGGCAGGGACCTATGGCTACACCTTC	CASSLSMAGTYGYTF
16	TRBV7-9	TRBJ2-3	-	few	TGTGCCAGCAGCTTAGAAGGCGGGATGCGCATTAATACGCAGTATTTT	CASSLEGGMRINTQYF
15	TRBV4-1	TRBJ2-7	TRBD1	-	TGCGCCAGCAGCCAAACCGGGACAGGGGTCGGCGAGCAGTACTTC	CASSQTGTGVGEQYF
16	TRBV6-4	TRBJ2-1	TRBD2	-	TGTGCCAGCAGTCAGCGGGGGAAGAGCTCCTACAATGAGCAGTTCTTC	CASSQRGKSSYNEQFF
16	TRBV20-1	TRBJ2-4	TRBD2	many	TGCAGTGCTAGCCTCACAGGGACTAGCGGGATATACATTCAGTACTTC	CSASLTGTSGIYIQYF
14	TRBV12-3/TRBV12-4	TRBJ1-2	-	few	TGTGCCAGCATCCCCTCCCGCAGCAGCTATGGCTACACCTTC	CASIPSRSSYGYTF
13	TRBV29-1	TRBJ1-1	-	-	TGCAGCGTTGCTCAGGGAACTAACACTGAAGCTTTCTTT	CSVAQGTNTEAFF
11	TRBV29-1	TRBJ2-1	-	few	TGCAGCGTTGAAGACCCACTCGGGCAGTTCTTC	CSVEDPLGQFF
12	TRBV6-1	TRBJ1-2	-	many	TGTGCCAGCACCATTGGACTATACGGCTACACCTTC	CASTIGLYGYTF
17	TRBV5-1	TRBJ1-3	-	-	TGCGCCAGCAGCTTGAATGGGGATCCAGTGGCTGGAAACACCATATATTTT	CASSLNGDPVAGNTIYF
13	TRBV30	TRBJ2-7	TRBD1	-	TGTGCCTGGAGTCGCGACAGGGTCCTCGAGCAGTACTTC	CAWSRDRVLEQYF
16	TRBV18	TRBJ2-5	TRBD2	-	TGTGCCAGCTCACCTGCCTTAGCGGGTGGCGGCGAGACCCAGTACTTC	CASSPALAGGGETQYF
9	TRBV29-1	TRBJ1-2	-	few	TGCAGTCCCCGAGAGGGCTACACCTTC	CSPREGYTF